This passage covers 22 T cell receptor beta chains from one sample sequenced in a study of blood T cell repertoires in COVID-19. Profiled with immunoSEQ multiplex PCR; TCRdb holds only in-frame clones, not every one. The table includes 150,000 or so clones, about four fifths detected once. The sample taken for sequencing was peripheral blood. These receptors all come from a woman aged 60 to 75 with COVID-19, enrolled during active disease.

This rearrangement joins TRBV5-5 to TRBJ1-3, with 9 bases lining up with TRBD1. The CDR3 contains 15 residues. V lost 4 bases, J lost 2 bases, and 4 bases stayed unmatched. Germline CDR1 reads SGHKS; CDR2 reads YYEKEE (reference sequence). The CDR3 DNA is TGTGCCAGCAGCGACCGGGACAGGGCTGGAAACACCATATATTTT. It encodes CASSDRDRAGNTIYF.

The chain links TRBV12-5 to TRBJ2-1, with 10 positions matching TRBD2. Germline-derived CDR1 and CDR2 are LGHNT and FRNRAP. The CDR3 covers 17 residues. The trim removed 1 base at V and 2 bases at J, leaving 5 bases unmatched. This CDR3 is CASGLGAGGPTYNEQFF. In nucleotides, the CDR3 is TGTGCTAGTGGTTTGGGAGCGGGGGGGCCCACCTACAATGAGCAGTTCTTC.

This chain joins TRBV7-2 and TRBJ2-1, with TRBD2 matching over 8 bases. The CDR3 length is 13 residues. Germline loops: CDR1 SGHTA, CDR2 FQGNSA. The ends lost 1 base at V and 9 bases at J; junction bases unmatched: 2. The CDR3 region has the DNA TGTGCCAGCAGCTTAGGCGGGAGGCTTGAGCAGTTCTTC. It yields the protein CASSLGGRLEQFF.

V usage is TRBV18 and J usage is TRBJ2-1; 7 bases are a match to TRBD2. CDR1 KGHSH and CDR2 LQKENI come from the germline V gene. V lost 0 bases to trimming and J lost 5 bases; unmatched junction nucleotides: 7. The CDR3 loop spans 16 amino acids. CDR3 residues: CASSPPTSGTNNEQFF. As DNA, the CDR3 is TGTGCCAGCTCACCACCGACCAGCGGGACTAACAATGAGCAGTTCTTC.

The chain combines TRBV4-3 with TRBJ2-1, with TRBD2 matching 7 bases. V trimming: 4 bases; J trimming: 0 bases; junction bases outside the gene matches: 18. CDR1 and CDR2 (germline): LGHNA, YSLEER. This CDR3 is built from 20 residues. CDR3 loop: CASSPRTPAGVRPSYNEQFF. The CDR3 DNA reads TGCGCCAGCAGCCCCCGAACCCCCGCGGGGGTGCGACCCTCCTACAATGAGCAGTTCTTC.

This clone has at least ten counts. The rearrangement links TRBV27 to TRBJ2-5; 9 bases line up with TRBD2. This CDR3 region has 15 residues. Germline-derived CDR1 and CDR2 are MNHEY and SMNVEV (reference sequence). Trimming took 1 base from V and 10 from J; bases not matched to a gene: 10. The CDR3 spells CASSLFRTSVGDQYF. The CDR3 bases are TGTGCCAGCAGTTTATTCCGGACTAGCGTGGGGGACCAGTACTTC.

In this sample, this clone turned up once. The chain combines TRBV7-9 with TRBJ2-7; 9 positions agree with TRBD1. V lost 4 bases, J lost 9 bases, and 4 bases stayed unmatched. Germline lookup yields CDR1 SEHNR and CDR2 FQNEAQ (reference sequence). The length of the CDR3 is 12 residues. This CDR3 reads CASSWDRDGQYV. The CDR3 DNA is TGTGCCAGCAGCTGGGACAGGGATGGGCAGTACGTC.

V usage is TRBV30 and J usage is TRBJ1-5, with a possible D match to TRBD1 (5 bases). Germline V gives CDR1 GTSNPN, CDR2 SVGIG (reference sequence). Trimming cost V 1 base and J 6 bases, with 10 bases left between them. CDR3 length: 13 amino acids. The CDR3 coding sequence is TGTGCCTGGAGTGCCGCGGGGGGTCAGCCCCAGCATTTT. This translates into CAWSAAGGQPQHF.

The V and J genes are TRBV9 and TRBJ2-3; D is unresolved. V gave up 6 bases and J gave up 2 bases, with 13 bases separating them. Germline CDR1 SGDLS, CDR2 YYNGEE. The CDR3 extends over 14 amino acids. The chain's CDR3 is CASTPGAATDTQYF. For the CDR3, the DNA is TGTGCCAGCACCCCCGGAGCCGCCACAGATACGCAGTATTTT.

The V and J genes are TRBV3-1 (or the pseudogene TRBV3-2) and TRBJ2-7, with D unresolved. The V end was cut by 8 bases, the J end by 0 bases, with 5 bases between. This CDR3 is built from 11 residues. Per the germline V gene, CDR1 is LGHDT and CDR2 is YNNKEL (reference sequence). This chain's CDR3 is CASGSSYEQYF. The DNA of the CDR3 is TGTGCCAGCGGCAGCTCCTACGAGCAGTACTTC.

V is TRBV19 and J is TRBJ1-1; 7 bases are a match to TRBD1. V lost 5 bases and J lost 1; bases outside the gene matches: 4. The CDR3 length is 14 residues. CDR1 LNHDA and CDR2 SQIVND come from the germline V gene (reference sequence). The CDR3 reads CASSPTGWNTEAFF. CDR3 DNA: TGTGCCAGTAGTCCGACAGGGTGGAACACTGAAGCTTTCTTT. Using reference TRBV19 and TRBJ1-1 for the parts outside the CDR3, the full variable domain is DGGITQSPKYLFRKEGQNVTLSCEQNLNHDAMYWYRQDPGQGLRLIYYSQIVNDFQKGDIAEGYSVSREKKESFPLTVTSAQKNPTAFYLCASSPTGWNTEAFFGQGTRLTVV.

The rearrangement uses TRBV5-4 and TRBJ2-5, with 7 positions matching TRBD1. V dropped 4 bases and J dropped 2; count of bases not matched to a gene: 8. Per the germline V gene, CDR1 is SGHNT and CDR2 is YYREEE (reference sequence). The CDR3 is 15 amino acids. The chain's CDR3 is CASSPPGQRQETQYF. DNA of the CDR3: TGTGCCAGCAGCCCACCGGGACAGCGGCAAGAGACCCAGTACTTC.

The chain combines TRBV3-1 (or the pseudogene TRBV3-2) with TRBJ1-2; 8 nucleotides agree with TRBD1. Germline values: CDR1 LGHDT, CDR2 YNNKEL (reference sequence). V lost 1 base and J lost 3; bases outside the gene matches: 1. The CDR3 is made up of 14 amino acids. CDR3 in amino acids: CASSQAGGHYGYTF. Here the CDR3 DNA reads TGTGCCAGCAGCCAAGCAGGGGGCCACTATGGCTACACCTTC.

The V gene is TRBV3-1 (or the pseudogene TRBV3-2), the J gene TRBJ2-2; TRBD2 aligns across 12 bases. The J segment lost 2 bases and the V segment lost 3 bases, leaving 4 bases of the junction unmatched. The CDR3 is 17 amino acids. The V gene's germline CDR1 is LGHDT and CDR2 YNNKEL (reference sequence). CDR3 in amino acids: CASSQGLAGPNTGELFF. CDR3 in DNA: TGTGCCAGCAGCCAGGGACTAGCGGGCCCAAACACCGGGGAGCTGTTTTTT.

The chain carries TRBV5-1 and TRBJ1-5; 11 bases align to TRBD1. Germline V lookup: CDR1 SGHRS, CDR2 YFSETQ. V gave up 0 bases and J gave up 3 bases; unmatched junction bases: 2. The CDR3 covers 16 residues. The CDR3 reads CASSLGDRGSNQPQHF. CDR3 DNA sequence: TGCGCCAGCAGCTTGGGGGACAGGGGGTCCAATCAGCCCCAGCATTTT.

The chain joins TRBV19 to TRBJ2-6; D may be TRBD1 (6 bases). CDR3 length: 16 amino acids. Trimming cost V 7 bases and J 0 bases, with 13 bases left between them. The germline CDR1 and CDR2 sequences are LNHDA and SQIVND (reference sequence). The CDR3 nucleotides are TGTGCCAGTACCTTACTACAGGGCTCTGGGGCCAACGTCCTGACTTTC. Translation: CASTLLQGSGANVLTF.

In DNA, the CDR3 is TGCAGTGTTGGGGCTCAGCCCCAGCATTTT. Amino acid sequence: CSVGAQPQHF. This rearrangement joins TRBV20-1 to TRBJ1-5, with a possible D match to TRBD1 (5 bases). V lost 7 bases and J lost 6, with 7 bases in between. The CDR3 consists of 10 residues. Germline V lookup: CDR1 DFQATT, CDR2 SNEGSKA (reference sequence).

The count of this clone is one. The gene calls are TRBV5-5 and TRBJ2-4, with a possible D match to TRBD2 (5 bases). The germline CDR1 and CDR2 sequences are SGHKS and YYEKEE (reference sequence). The ends were cut back, 0 bases at V and 7 bases at J, with 11 bases in the middle. The length of the CDR3 is 14 residues. DNA for the CDR3: TGTGCCAGCAGCTTGGAAGAGGGTTCGAACATTCAGTACTTC. It yields the protein CASSLEEGSNIQYF.

Only one count was recorded for this clone. The V call is TRBV27, the J call TRBJ2-1; tentatively, D is TRBD2 (5 bases). V lost 5 bases to trimming and J lost 3 bases, with 8 bases between them. CDR1 is MNHEY, CDR2 SMNVEV, per germline (reference sequence). The CDR3 is 13 residues long. The CDR3 here is CASSVGVYNEQFF. The CDR3 nucleotides are TGTGCCAGCAGTGTGGGAGTCTACAATGAGCAGTTCTTC.

This clone appeared once. The chain has TRBV5-6 and TRBJ1-1, with D unclear. CDR1 and CDR2 from the germline V gene are SGHDT and YYEEEE. The CDR3 spans 13 residues. The V gene lost 1 base and the J gene lost 8 bases, with 12 bases spanning the gap. The CDR3 protein is CASSLTVSGEAFF. CDR3 sequence (DNA): TGTGCCAGCAGCTTGACTGTCTCGGGGGAAGCTTTCTTT.

The CDR3 loop reads CASSMVAGVWTGELFF. CDR3 bases: TGTGCCAGTAGTATGGTAGCGGGGGTCTGGACCGGGGAGCTGTTTTTT. The chain carries TRBV19 and TRBJ2-2; 9 bases match TRBD2. This CDR3 has 16 residues. V was pared by 3 bases and J by 5 bases, with 7 bases of the junction left unmatched. Germline CDR1 is LNHDA and CDR2 is SQIVND (reference sequence). Supplemented by reference TRBV19 and TRBJ2-2, the full variable domain reads DGGITQSPKYLFRKEGQNVTLSCEQNLNHDAMYWYRQDPGQGLRLIYYSQIVNDFQKGDIAEGYSVSREKKESFPLTVTSAQKNPTAFYLCASSMVAGVWTGELFFGEGSRLTVL.

This sequence joins TRBV4-2 and TRBJ2-2; the D gene is possibly TRBD1 (5 bases). V lost 6 bases and J 1 base, leaving 12 bases between the germline ends. In germline, CDR1 is LGHNA, CDR2 YNFKEQ. The CDR3 covers 15 residues. Here the CDR3 DNA reads TGTGCCAGCAGTCTAAACCAGGGGAACACCGGGGAGCTGTTTTTT. Amino acids: CASSLNQGNTGELFF.